These 11 T cell receptor beta chains originate from one sample sequenced in a study of cytomegalovirus exposure and HLA in healthy donors. PCR involved 60 Vbeta and 13 Jbeta primers. The repertoire was sequenced with immunoSEQ multiplex PCR; TCRdb's copy has only in-frame clones and lacks some. This sample has fewer than 200,000 clones; 77% occur once, and the top ten carry roughly 7%. Sequencing used PBMCs. All receptors come from a male donor in good health and CMV-seropositive.

This clone was found a few times. The V and J genes are TRBV29-1 and TRBJ1-1, with a tentative D call TRBD1 (5 bases). CDR3 length: 13 residues. Trimming stripped 4 bases from V and 2 bases from J, with 11 bases between. From germline, CDR1 is SQVTM and CDR2 ANQGSEA. CDR3 DNA sequence: TGCAGCGTTGTTTCAGGGTCTAACACTGAAGCTTTCTTT. Translated: CSVVSGSNTEAFF.

V and J are TRBV7-2 and TRBJ2-2; 9 positions match TRBD2. V was clipped by 5 bases and J by 7 bases; unmatched bases: 8. The CDR3 covers 15 residues. The germline V gene has CDR1 SGHTA and CDR2 FQGNSA. Here the CDR3 reads CASSALAGVVGELFF. In DNA form, the CDR3 reads TGTGCCAGCAGCGCATTAGCGGGGGTAGTCGGGGAGCTGTTTTTT.

The chain carries TRBV11-2 and TRBJ2-7; TRBD1 is a possible D gene (6 bases). The CDR3 extends over 15 amino acids. Germline CDR1 is SGHAT and CDR2 is FQNNGV. V gave up 5 bases and J gave up 1 base, with 15 bases separating them. CDR3 DNA sequence: TGTGCCAGCAGCCCCACAGGGCAGGGATCCTACGAGCAGTACTTC. Encoded protein: CASSPTGQGSYEQYF.

The chain is built from TRBV29-1 and TRBJ1-1; a possible D gene is TRBD1 (5 bases). V dropped 6 bases and J dropped 6 bases, with 14 bases sitting between them. The CDR3 runs to 12 residues. Germline values: CDR1 SQVTM, CDR2 ANQGSEA. The CDR3 nucleotides are TGCAGCGTCGACAGTTGGGGCCCTGAAGCTTTCTTT. Translation gives CSVDSWGPEAFF.

The chain links TRBV19 to TRBJ2-7; D is perhaps TRBD1 (5 bases). Germline V CDR1 and CDR2: LNHDA, SQIVND (reference sequence). With 5 bases removed from V and 3 bases from J, the gap between germline ends came to 8 bases. CDR3 length equals 12 residues. The CDR3 DNA follows: TGTGCCAGTAGTGGCGACAGCTACGAGCAGTACTTC. This sequence encodes CASSGDSYEQYF.

The J gene is TRBJ2-5, the V gene TRBV11-2, with TRBD2 as a possible D gene (5 bases). The CDR3 runs to 13 residues. Germline assignment: CDR1 SGHAT and CDR2 FQNNGV. The ends were cut back, 7 bases at V and 5 bases at J, with 14 bases in the middle. The CDR3 DNA reads TGTGCCAGCACCTTTCGGGGATGGGAGACCCAGTACTTC. Encoded protein: CASTFRGWETQYF. Full variable domain (outside the CDR3, taken from reference TRBV11-2 and TRBJ2-5): EAGVAQSPRYKIIEKRQSVAFWCNPISGHATLYWYQQILGQGPKLLIQFQNNGVVDDSQLPKDRFSAERLKGVDSTLKIQPAKLEDSAVYLCASTFRGWETQYFGPGTRLLVL.

The chain carries TRBV15 and TRBJ2-1; TRBD2 aligns across 7 bases. This CDR3 has 13 amino acids. Germline-derived CDR1 and CDR2 are LNHNV and YYDKDF (reference sequence). V shed 5 bases, J shed 9 bases, and the junction held 7 bases outside the gene matches. CDR3 in amino acids: CATSASGASEQFF. In DNA, the CDR3 is TGTGCCACCAGCGCTAGCGGTGCCAGTGAGCAGTTCTTC.

The chain employs TRBV30 and TRBJ2-3; 9 nucleotides agree with TRBD1. With V trimmed by 3 bases and J by 6 bases, 4 bases remained unmatched. This CDR3 has 13 amino acids. Germline CDR1 reads GTSNPN; CDR2 reads SVGIG (reference sequence). In DNA, the CDR3 is TGTGCCTGGAGGGGACAGGGTCGGGATACGCAGTATTTT. Its translation is CAWRGQGRDTQYF.

The V and J genes are TRBV20-1 and TRBJ2-5, with 7 bases matching TRBD2. The junction had 2 bases not matched to a gene; V was cut back by 6 bases and J by 4 bases. The CDR3 contains 11 residues. The germline gives CDR1 DFQATT, CDR2 SNEGSKA (reference sequence). In DNA, the CDR3 is TGCAGTGCCGTAGCGGGAGAGACCCAGTACTTC. Translating it yields CSAVAGETQYF.

The V call is TRBV7-2, the J call TRBJ2-5; 13 bases line up with TRBD2. The junction had 7 bases not matched to a gene; V was cut back by 6 bases and J by 3 bases. The CDR3 is 16 amino acids. The germline CDR1 and CDR2 sequences are SGHTA and FQGNSA. CDR3 bases: TGTGCCAGCAGTTCCCGGACTAGCGGGGGAAAAGAGACCCAGTACTTC. It yields the protein CASSSRTSGGKETQYF.

This clone was observed a handful of times. The chain uses TRBV23-1 and TRBJ1-2, with a possible D match to TRBD1 (5 bases). TRBV23-1 counts as an open reading frame of uncertain function. The length of the CDR3 is 13 residues. With 9 bases removed from V and 5 bases from J, the gap between germline ends came to 16 bases. CDR3 in amino acids: CASLTQGPYGYTF. CDR3 sequence (DNA): TGCGCCAGTTTAACCCAGGGTCCTTATGGCTACACCTTC.